These 2 T cell receptor beta chains were sequenced from one sample in a study of T-cell reconstitution after alpha-beta-depleted transplantation in children. The library targeted TCRbeta and was prepared with unique molecular identifiers. TCRdb re-called the PCR reads with MiXCR, one entry per CDR3 protein. This table has 350,000 to 450,000 distinct CDR3 sequences, less than 15% appearing once. The specimen comprised PBMCs, sampled from the stem cell graft. The receptor set was obtained from a human donor who donated a stem cell graft to a child with Fanconi anemia.

Only a few counts were recorded for this clonotype. The chain uses TRBV4-3 and TRBJ1-5, with unresolved D. Trimming stripped 4 bases from V and 4 bases from J, with 11 bases between. CDR1 is LGHNA, CDR2 YSLEER, per germline. CDR3 length: 14 amino acids. In nucleotides, the CDR3 is TGCGCCAGCAGCCGCGCGGTGGGGAATCAGCCCCAGCATTTT. Translation gives CASSRAVGNQPQHF.

V and J are TRBV12-3 or TRBV12-4 and TRBJ1-5, with 7 bases identical to TRBD1. The CDR3 runs to 17 residues. The junction had 11 bases not matched to a gene; V was cut back by 1 base and J by 5 bases. Here the CDR3 DNA reads TGTGCCAGCAGTTTAGGTACGACAGGGAAGGTGGATCAGCCCCAGCATTTT. It specifies CASSLGTTGKVDQPQHF.